This is a list of T cell receptor beta chains from one sample in a study of T cell responses to AZD1222 COVID-19 vaccine. Profiling relied on immunoSEQ multiplex PCR, and the TCRdb table lists in-frame clones only, not all of them. Of around 110,000 clones detected, approximately 90% appear once; the ten largest clones hold roughly 1.5%. The sample in question was peripheral blood, obtained 28 days after the second AZD1222 dose. The origin of the receptors is an adult who received the AZD1222 COVID-19 vaccine. Both conserved end residues are part of each CDR3. A D gene is named only where the DNA matches it firmly. Clone size is shown for a subset of rows, as once, few, many or a class of expanded clone.

V gene: TRBV28
J gene: TRBJ2-5
D gene: NA
clone size: NA
CDR3 DNA: TGTGCCAGCAGTTGGGGGAGGGAGACCCAGTACTTC
CDR3 protein: CASSWGRETQYF

V gene: TRBV19
J gene: TRBJ2-5
D gene: NA
clone size: NA
CDR3 DNA: TGTGCCAGTAGTAGGGACTTGGAGACCCAGTACTTC
CDR3 protein: CASSRDLETQYF

V gene: TRBV28
J gene: TRBJ2-5
D gene: TRBD2
clone size: NA
CDR3 DNA: TGTGCCAGCAGCGCGGCGGGAGGGCGAGAGACCCAGTACTTC
CDR3 protein: CASSAAGGRETQYF

V gene: TRBV4-1
J gene: TRBJ2-7
D gene: NA
clone size: NA
CDR3 DNA: TGCGCCAGCAGCCACTCCGGGGTCTACTACGAGCAGTACTTC
CDR3 protein: CASSHSGVYYEQYF

V gene: TRBV6-5
J gene: TRBJ1-4
D gene: NA
clone size: once
CDR3 DNA: TGTGCCAGCAGTATCGGTGGGGGGCCGTATGAAAAACTGTTTTTT
CDR3 protein: CASSIGGGPYEKLFF

V gene: TRBV25-1
J gene: TRBJ1-6
D gene: NA
clone size: NA
CDR3 DNA: TGTGCCAGCGGAGAGAAGAATTCACCCCTCCACTTT
CDR3 protein: CASGEKNSPLHF

V gene: TRBV7-9
J gene: TRBJ1-3
D gene: TRBD1
clone size: NA
CDR3 DNA: TGTGCCAGCAGTACTGACAGGGGGCGGGACACCATATATTTT
CDR3 protein: CASSTDRGRDTIYF

V gene: TRBV27
J gene: TRBJ2-3
D gene: TRBD1
clone size: NA
CDR3 DNA: TGTGCCAGCAGTCCCCCCCGACAGGGTGGCACAGATACGCAGTATTTT
CDR3 protein: CASSPPRQGGTDTQYF

V gene: TRBV7-2
J gene: TRBJ2-7
D gene: TRBD2
clone size: NA
CDR3 DNA: TGTGCCAGCAGCCCCCTCTGGACTAGCAACTCCTACGAGCAGTACTTC
CDR3 protein: CASSPLWTSNSYEQYF

V gene: TRBV20-1
J gene: TRBJ1-2
D gene: NA
clone size: NA
CDR3 DNA: TGCAGTGCTACTCGGGACGATTCCTTC
CDR3 protein: CSATRDDSF

V gene: TRBV5-4
J gene: TRBJ2-7
D gene: TRBD2
clone size: NA
CDR3 DNA: TGTGCCAGCAGCTTCGGGACTAGCGGGATCTACGAGCAGTACTTC
CDR3 protein: CASSFGTSGIYEQYF

V gene: TRBV29-1
J gene: TRBJ2-3
D gene: TRBD2
clone size: NA
CDR3 DNA: TGCAGCGTTCTGACCGGGACTAGCGGAAGGGGCTACAGAGGTACGCAGTATTTT
CDR3 protein: CSVLTGTSGRGYRGTQYF

V gene: TRBV4-1
J gene: TRBJ2-7
D gene: TRBD1
clone size: NA
CDR3 DNA: TGCGCCAGCAGCCAAGAAGGGACAGGGAGGTACGAGCAGTACTTC
CDR3 protein: CASSQEGTGRYEQYF

V gene: TRBV6-6
J gene: TRBJ1-1
D gene: NA
clone size: NA
CDR3 DNA: TGTGCCAGCAGTTGGGACACTGAAGCTTTCTTT
CDR3 protein: CASSWDTEAFF

V gene: TRBV19
J gene: TRBJ1-2
D gene: TRBD1
clone size: NA
CDR3 DNA: TGTGCCAGTAGTGACTCAGGACAGGGGATTCATGGCTACACCTTC
CDR3 protein: CASSDSGQGIHGYTF

V gene: TRBV19
J gene: TRBJ2-1
D gene: TRBD1
clone size: NA
CDR3 DNA: TGTGCCAGTAGTAGAGGGGACAGGGAAAGCAATGAGCAGTTCTTC
CDR3 protein: CASSRGDRESNEQFF

V gene: TRBV29-1
J gene: TRBJ1-2
D gene: NA
clone size: NA
CDR3 DNA: TGCAGCGTTGAAGAGCGGCCCGGGACTGATTATGGCTACACCTTC
CDR3 protein: CSVEERPGTDYGYTF

V gene: TRBV11-2
J gene: TRBJ2-3
D gene: NA
clone size: NA
CDR3 DNA: TGTGCCAGCAGCTTAGAGCCAGATACGCAGTATTTT
CDR3 protein: CASSLEPDTQYF

V gene: TRBV5-4
J gene: TRBJ2-5
D gene: TRBD2
clone size: NA
CDR3 DNA: TGTGCCAGCAGCTTGAAGACTAGCGCTGAGACCCAGTACTTC
CDR3 protein: CASSLKTSAETQYF

V gene: TRBV7-6
J gene: TRBJ1-6
D gene: NA
clone size: NA
CDR3 DNA: TGTGCCAGCAGCTTAGCTATCCTCACGGGACTTATTGCTTCACCCCTCCACTTT
CDR3 protein: CASSLAILTGLIASPLHF

V gene: TRBV24-1
J gene: TRBJ2-1
D gene: NA
clone size: NA
CDR3 DNA: TGTGCCACCAGTGATACCGTGGCAGGGAAGTCCTACAATGAGCAGTTCTTC
CDR3 protein: CATSDTVAGKSYNEQFF

V gene: TRBV2
J gene: TRBJ1-2
D gene: TRBD1
clone size: once
CDR3 DNA: TGTGCCAGCAGCCTCTTGGGACAGGCGCTAGATGGCTACACCTTC
CDR3 protein: CASSLLGQALDGYTF